This T cell receptor beta chain derives from a study of shared clonotypes between healthy human individuals (dated by TCRdb to about 2020). A note on the overall study: The cohort included a few men and a couple of women between 18 and 49 years of age. To estimate repertoire size and how much clonotype sharing occurs between individuals, the study deeply sequenced the blood TCR repertoires of a handful of healthy adults. To increase sequencing depth and limit assay-specific biases, TCR repertoire library preparation and sequencing were carried out by different laboratories using diverse techniques. Leukapheresis yielded between about 0.9 and 8.9 billion PBMCs per donor. Points the paper makes about the study in general: The small number of donors limited the genetic and exposure-history diversity represented. Pairwise subsampling led to the expectation that sequencing depth would affect the degree of clonotype sharing among donors. Sampling was limited to blood, and TCR repertoires in tissue likely differ from TCR repertoires in blood.

Using the deep immunoSEQ assay, multiplex PCR amplified TCR CDR3 regions from genomic DNA. Genomic DNA extracted from each cell subset was distributed evenly over all wells of several immunoSEQ 96-well plates, and each plate served as one replicate. For unsorted PBMC, approximately 290 ng of genomic DNA, equivalent to 30,000 to 35,000 T cell genomes, went into each replicate PCR. Genomic DNA from unsorted PBMC was sequenced over ten immunoSEQ deep assay plates. The purified libraries were quantified using a Qubit 3.0 fluorometer, sized with a Bioanalyzer 2100, and then quantified again using the KAPA Library Quantification kit. Every immunoSEQ 96-well plate was sequenced on a separate single-read 150-cycle Illumina NextSeq 550 flow cell. Per the authors' processing: Because the immunoSEQ output included only junctional sequences and no quality scores, the filtering could not be the same as the filtering used for full-length reads. Sequences were annotated with PyIR, a Python wrapper for IgBLAST v1.9, using IMGT germline references to assign V/J genes and CDR3. Any read was removed if the V/J assignment was weak (E-value above 1e-6), the CDR3 was missing, or the read contained stop codons, out-of-frame junctions, or ambiguous translated residues. V3J clonotypes were defined as sequences sharing an identical inferred V gene, J gene, and CDR3 amino acid sequence. Percentage overlap between repertoires was calculated by dividing the number of shared unique clonotypes by the size of the smaller repertoire. Three approaches were used to assess repertoire richness: RTK rarefaction, the Chao1 estimator, and Recon v2.1 estimates of unobserved clonotypes. TCRdb took this table from immuneACCESS and kept in-frame rearrangements with V and J called. Such tables lack part of the clones; where checked against another copy, unresolved V genes explain under half of the gap, and the rest is unexplained. Clone size and V and J calls were adopted from that table, with D and trimming inferred from the DNA. The sample table contains some 96,000 clones; only one count was recorded for around half of them. The ten largest clones add up to about 16% of the sample.

CDR1 is given as LNHNV and CDR2 as YYDKDF, both from the germline V gene (reference sequence). V sheds 5 bases and J sheds 1 base, leaving 12 bases between their ends. The cysteine opens and the phenylalanine closes a CDR3 of 14 amino acids. Kept here is only the CDR3 DNA, which spans 42 bases and is read in frame from base 1. Healthy HIV-negative adults with no recently reported acute infections or vaccinations were included as donors. Every donor was a Caucasian adult residing in Nashville, Tennessee, USA. In the unsorted samples, some 100 million PBMCs were counted, and genomic DNA was extracted using the QIAamp DNA Blood Mini kit. Blood was collected by leukapheresis, and PBMCs were isolated by Ficoll-Histopaque density gradient centrifugation and then cryopreserved in liquid nitrogen vapor phase. Regarding this clone: This clone's antigen is unknown. Base qualities were left out, and no much larger clone turns up one base away.

The specimen sequenced was PBMCs. The receptor was derived from a middle-aged woman in good health. Some clones in this sample may be carry-over from other donors' samples. The chain employs TRBV15 and TRBJ2-7; the D segment could be TRBD1, given 7 matching bases. The CDR3 has the sequence CATSPGGTSYEQYF. The nucleotide sequence is given as TGTGCCACCAGCCCAGGGGGGACGTCCTACGAGCAGTACTTC.